This TCR beta chain was documented in a study of T-cell memory formation after mild COVID-19. Study-wide results and caveats: A subset of responding clones appeared in pre-infection memory, suggesting cross-reactive memory joined. CD4+ contracting clones were found mainly in CM and EM, and CD8+ ones in EMRA. Day 15 to 85 contractors were CD4/CD8 balanced; later expanders leaned CD4+.

V was clipped by 4 bases and J by 4 bases, with 10 bases between them. The length of the CDR3 is 13 residues. Germline V gene lookup returns CDR1 MNHEY and CDR2 SVGEGT. A remark on this clonotype: The antigen is not known.

It was 5'RACE with constant-segment primers that produced the TCR alpha and TCR beta cDNA libraries, which carried sample barcodes and UMIs. Each CDR3 protein is one row after TCRdb ran MiXCR on the 5' RACE reads. The data hold fewer than 250,000 distinct CDR3 sequences, with approximately 15% observed a single time. The receptor's source is an adult woman who had mild COVID-19 (a few samples of this study predate the infection). Cell type and time point are not known. The V and J genes are TRBV6-2 or TRBV6-3 and TRBJ1-1; D is possibly TRBD1 (6 bases). Sequences were obtained from PBMCs or a T cell subset sorted from them (not recorded which). The CDR3 coding sequence is TGTGCCAGCAGTTTGGCAGGGGCCACTGAAGCTTTCTTT. Its translation: CASSLAGATEAFF.